One and the same sample provided the 28 T cell receptor beta chains below, sequenced in a study of blood T cell repertoires in COVID-19 (dated by TCRdb to 2020 to 2021). The library was made by the immunoSEQ multiplex PCR assay. The clones in this table, taken by TCRdb from immuneACCESS, are in-frame only. Not every clone is retained; where verified, under half of the shortfall comes from an unresolved V gene, and the cause of the rest is unknown. This sample gives 150,000 to 200,000 clones in total; 86% of them show up just once. Roughly 7.3% of the sample goes to the ten largest clones. The source material was peripheral blood. The receptor source for this set is a woman aged 80 or over in a cohort sampled during active or convalescent COVID-19.

V and J are TRBV5-1 and TRBJ2-5; the match to TRBD2 covers 7 bases. There are 11 residues in the CDR3. The V gene end was trimmed by 4 bases and the J gene end by 10 bases; junction bases not matched to a gene: 4. The germline CDR1 and CDR2 sequences are SGHRS and YFSETQ. The CDR3 region has the DNA TGCGCCAGCAGCAGAGGGGAGGGCCAGTACTTC. As protein: CASSRGEGQYF.

The chain joins TRBV5-1 to TRBJ1-5; unclear D gene. This CDR3 contains 15 residues. Trimming took off 0 bases at V and 3 bases at J, with 10 bases between the two ends. CDR1 SGHRS and CDR2 YFSETQ come from the germline V gene. In nucleotides, the CDR3 is TGCGCCAGCAGCTTGGAGGGAGACCTCAATCAGCCCCAGCATTTT. Encoded protein: CASSLEGDLNQPQHF.

The genes are TRBV6-1 and TRBJ1-4; 7 nucleotides line up with TRBD1. The CDR3 sequence is 16 residues long. Germline CDR1 reads MNHNS; CDR2 reads SASEGT. Trimming at V came to 4 bases and at J to 0 bases, leaving 5 bases not matched to a gene. CDR3 nucleotides: TGTGCCAGCAGTGGGAGACAGGGCCCAACTAATGAAAAACTGTTTTTT. Its protein product is CASSGRQGPTNEKLFF.

The chain has TRBV5-1 and TRBJ1-5; no firm D call. The CDR3 runs 13 residues. CDR1 SGHRS and CDR2 YFSETQ come from the germline V gene. V lost 3 bases and J 1 base, leaving 5 bases between the germline ends. The CDR3 reads CASSYTSNQPQHF. CDR3 coding DNA: TGCGCCAGCAGCTATACAAGCAATCAGCCCCAGCATTTT.

The J gene is TRBJ2-7, the V gene TRBV6-6; 11 nucleotides line up with TRBD1. This CDR3 region has 14 residues. The V gene's germline CDR1 is MNHNY and CDR2 SVGAGI (reference sequence). J lost 3 bases, V lost 5 bases, and 3 bases had no gene match. This CDR3 is CASSQDRGHYEQYF. The CDR3 DNA reads TGTGCCAGCAGTCAGGACAGGGGGCACTACGAGCAGTACTTC.

This chain uses TRBV19 with TRBJ1-1, with TRBD1 matching over 7 bases. The V segment lost 5 bases and the J segment 12 bases; nucleotides outside the gene matches: 9. From germline, CDR1 is LNHDA and CDR2 SQIVND (reference sequence). The CDR3 has 12 amino acids. CDR3 nucleotides: TGTGCCAGTAGTGTCAGGGGGATGCAGTCTTTCTTT. Translation: CASSVRGMQSFF.

The chain carries TRBV30 and TRBJ1-1, with no clear D. Trimming shortened V by 5 bases and J by 0 bases, and 10 bases separated the two germline ends. Germline V gene lookup returns CDR1 GTSNPN and CDR2 SVGIG (reference sequence). This CDR3 spans 13 amino acids. CDR3 protein: CAWDTTMNTEAFF. Here the CDR3 DNA reads TGTGCCTGGGACACCACGATGAACACTGAAGCTTTCTTT.

The chain uses TRBV14 and TRBJ1-2; no clear D. The CDR3 loop spans 12 amino acids. Germline CDR1 reads SGHDN; CDR2 reads FVKESK. Between the trimmed V and J ends, which lost 1 base and 7 bases, there was a span of 7 bases. The CDR3 region has the DNA TGTGCCAGCAGCCAAGCACGGGGTGGCTACACCTTC. Translated, it gives CASSQARGGYTF.

The J gene is TRBJ1-2, the V gene TRBV27, with TRBD1 as a possible D gene (6 bases). The length of the CDR3 is 13 residues. Deletions cut 3 bases from V and 4 bases from J, with 9 bases between. Per the germline V gene, CDR1 is MNHEY and CDR2 is SMNVEV (reference sequence). The CDR3 DNA reads as TGTGCCAGCAGTTTCGGACAGTCCTATGGCTACACCTTC. Translating gives CASSFGQSYGYTF.

This chain connects TRBV28 to TRBJ2-2; D possibly corresponds to TRBD1 (5 bases). The germline V gene has CDR1 MDHEN and CDR2 SYDVKM. Trimming took off 0 bases at V and 1 base at J, with 6 bases between the two ends. The CDR3 has 15 amino acids. The CDR3: CASSLWQGNTGELFF. For the CDR3, the DNA is TGTGCCAGCAGTTTATGGCAGGGGAACACCGGGGAGCTGTTTTTT.

The chain joins TRBV7-8 to TRBJ2-2, with 8 bases identical to TRBD2. The CDR3 is made up of 16 amino acids. V gave up 5 bases and J gave up 4 bases; unmatched junction bases: 9. Looked up from germline, CDR1 is SGHVS and CDR2 is FQNEAQ. This CDR3 reads CASSPSQRETTGELFF. In nucleotides, the CDR3 is TGTGCCAGCAGCCCATCCCAGCGGGAGACCACCGGGGAGCTGTTTTTT. The whole variable domain, remainder taken from reference TRBV7-8 and TRBJ2-2, is GAGVSQSPRYKVAKRGQDVALRCDPISGHVSLFWYQQALGQGPEFLTYFQNEAQLDKSGLPSDRFFAERPEGSVSTLKIQRTQQEDSAVYLCASSPSQRETTGELFFGEGSRLTVL.

The gene calls are TRBV6-1 and TRBJ1-1; D call uncertain. V lost 3 bases, J lost 7 bases, and 12 bases lay in between. This CDR3 has 13 residues. Germline CDR1 reads MNHNS; CDR2 reads SASEGT. For the CDR3, the DNA is TGTGCCAGCAGTGATCTAATCGGCGGTGAAGCTTTCTTT. The encoded protein is CASSDLIGGEAFF.

The chain links TRBV6-2 or TRBV6-3 to TRBJ2-3, with 11 bases aligning to TRBD2. V dropped 5 bases and J dropped 5; count of bases not matched to a gene: 6. Looked up from germline, CDR1 is MNHEY and CDR2 is SVGEGT. This CDR3 is built from 15 residues. CDR3 residues: CASSALAGAGDTQYF. The CDR3 nucleotides read TGTGCCAGCAGTGCACTAGCGGGGGCAGGAGATACGCAGTATTTT.

This clone appeared once. This chain links TRBV28 with TRBJ1-1, with 8 positions matching TRBD1. The CDR3 sequence is 15 residues long. Germline V gene sequence: CDR1 MDHEN, CDR2 SYDVKM. With 2 bases clipped from V and 10 bases from J, the junction kept 12 bases outside the gene matches. CDR3 bases: TGTGCCAGCAGTTTAAGAATCGGGCAGGGGGCATCAGCTTTCTTT. Translated: CASSLRIGQGASAFF.

Concerning this clone itself: This sample includes further DNA sequences coding for the same CDR3. CDR3 DNA sequence: TGTGCCAGTAGTACAACAGGGGGGAACACTGAAGCTTTCTTT. It yields the protein CASSTTGGNTEAFF. The V and J genes are TRBV19 and TRBJ1-1; 8 bases fit TRBD1. The trim removed 4 bases at V and 1 base at J, leaving 2 bases unmatched. Germline V gene data show CDR1 as LNHDA and CDR2 as SQIVND (reference sequence). The CDR3 spans 14 residues.

The chain has TRBV27 and TRBJ2-1; 11 positions agree with TRBD2. V was clipped by 3 bases and J by 8 bases; unmatched bases: 15. This CDR3 is 18 amino acids long. Germline values: CDR1 MNHEY, CDR2 SMNVEV (reference sequence). The CDR3 spells CASSFRPVTSGRGDEQFF. In nucleotides, the CDR3 is TGTGCCAGCAGTTTTAGGCCAGTCACTAGCGGGAGAGGGGATGAGCAGTTCTTC.

The CDR3 nucleotides are TGCGCCAGCAGCTTGGGGCTGGACAGCCTTGAAGCTTTCTTT. Translated, it gives CASSLGLDSLEAFF. The V gene is TRBV5-1, the J gene TRBJ1-1; possible D gene TRBD1, 6 bases. The CDR3 runs 14 residues. The V gene's germline CDR1 is SGHRS and CDR2 YFSETQ. V was pared by 0 bases and J by 7 bases, with 13 bases between.

V and J are TRBV28 and TRBJ2-7; TRBD2 matches at 14 bases. The CDR3 is 17 amino acids. Germline CDR1 is MDHEN and CDR2 is SYDVKM. V gave up 5 bases and J gave up 3 bases; unmatched junction bases: 9. The CDR3 spells CASSPGTSGRFRYEQYV. DNA for the CDR3: TGTGCCAGCAGTCCCGGGACTAGCGGGAGATTCCGCTACGAGCAGTACGTC.

The chain carries TRBV9 and TRBJ2-1, with TRBD1 identical over 9 bases. The germline CDR1 and CDR2 sequences are SGDLS and YYNGEE. V was clipped by 5 bases and J by 7 bases; unmatched bases: 10. CDR3 length: 15 residues. CDR3 protein: CASRETGGAENEQFF. In DNA, the CDR3 is TGTGCCAGCAGAGAAACAGGGGGCGCTGAAAATGAGCAGTTCTTC.

The chain has TRBV2 and TRBJ1-5; possibly TRBD1 for D (5 bases). CDR1 and CDR2 (germline): SNHLY, FYNNEI. The CDR3 is 14 amino acids. Trimming left V 3 bases short and J 2 bases short, with 8 bases between. This CDR3 reads CASSDRGGNQPQHF. In DNA, the CDR3 is TGTGCCAGCAGTGATCGGGGGGGCAATCAGCCCCAGCATTTT.

The chain joins TRBV19 to TRBJ1-2; D perhaps matches TRBD1 (6 bases). Germline CDR1 and CDR2: LNHDA and SQIVND (reference sequence). The CDR3 is 14 residues long. V gave up 5 bases and J gave up 0 bases, with 10 bases separating them. CDR3 nucleotides: TGTGCCAGTAGTCTCGACAGGTCTAACTATGGCTACACCTTC. This encodes CASSLDRSNYGYTF.

The V call is TRBV5-1, the J call TRBJ2-5; no reliable D call. The V and J ends lost 0 bases and 3 bases respectively, with 9 bases between them. The CDR3 is 14 residues long. Germline V gene data show CDR1 as SGHRS and CDR2 as YFSETQ. CDR3 sequence: CASSLGSAKETQYF. CDR3 sequence (DNA): TGCGCCAGCAGCTTGGGGTCAGCGAAAGAGACCCAGTACTTC.

This sequence joins TRBV19 and TRBJ1-4, with 7 nucleotides matching TRBD1. CDR3 length equals 18 residues. V lost 5 bases to trimming and J lost 0 bases; unmatched junction nucleotides: 12. Germline assignment: CDR1 LNHDA and CDR2 SQIVND (reference sequence). The CDR3 DNA reads TGTGCCAGTAGTCCCCTCGCAGGGGGTCATGCAACTAATGAAAAACTGTTTTTT. This translates into CASSPLAGGHATNEKLFF.

The chain employs TRBV29-1 and TRBJ1-2, with D perhaps TRBD1 (5 bases). The CDR3 is 11 residues long. Germline assignment: CDR1 SQVTM and CDR2 ANQGSEA. V was shortened by 6 bases and J by 5 bases, with 10 bases between the two germline ends. CDR3 region: CSVTEIYGYTF. The CDR3 coding sequence is TGCAGCGTGACAGAGATTTATGGCTACACCTTC.

A single count supports this clone. This sequence joins TRBV27 and TRBJ1-5, with TRBD1 matching 10 bases. The junction had 5 bases not matched to a gene; V was cut back by 6 bases and J by 3 bases. Germline CDR1 MNHEY, CDR2 SMNVEV (reference sequence). This CDR3 spans 15 amino acids. The CDR3 loop is CASSLGQGLNQPQHF. Written as DNA, the CDR3 is TGTGCCAGCAGCCTGGGACAGGGGCTCAATCAGCCCCAGCATTTT.

In its sample, this clone was seen a few times. The chain joins TRBV5-1 to TRBJ1-1, with 8 positions matching TRBD1. Trimming at V came to 5 bases and at J to 0 bases, leaving 6 bases not matched to a gene. The CDR3 is made up of 15 amino acids. Germline assignment: CDR1 SGHRS and CDR2 YFSETQ. CDR3 in DNA: TGCGCCAGCAGTTATCTGGGACAGGTGAACACTGAAGCTTTCTTT. This gives the protein CASSYLGQVNTEAFF.

V is TRBV28 and J is TRBJ1-5; 10 bases are a match to TRBD1. This CDR3 region has 14 residues. CDR1 MDHEN and CDR2 SYDVKM come from the germline V gene. The V and J ends lost 5 bases and 5 bases, in that order; junction bases with no gene match: 3. CDR3 coding DNA: TGTGCCAGCAGTAACGACAGGGGGCATCAGCCCCAGCATTTT. This translates into CASSNDRGHQPQHF.

The V and J genes are TRBV2 and TRBJ1-2, with D hard to call. With 3 bases removed from V and 2 bases from J, the gap between germline ends came to 7 bases. CDR3 length equals 13 residues. Germline loops: CDR1 SNHLY, CDR2 FYNNEI. The DNA of the CDR3 is TGTGCCAGCAGTGACTCAGAAAACTATGGCTACACCTTC. This translates into CASSDSENYGYTF.